The rows below give T cell receptor beta chains drawn from one sample of a study of blood T cell repertoires in COVID-19. Assay used: immunoSEQ multiplex PCR; TCRdb lists only in-frame clones, some missing. The table has 130,000 to 150,000 clones, 79% seen once; the top ten hold roughly 3.6%. Material: peripheral blood. These receptors all stem from a man aged 60 to 75 with acute or convalescent COVID-19. The conserved cysteine and the conserved F or W are not part of the CDR3 here.

v_gene	j_gene	CDR3aa
TRBV18	TRBJ2-1	ASSPPWTSGKLGDEQF
TRBV28	TRBJ2-7	ASSLTSSEQY
TRBV6-2/TRBV6-3	TRBJ2-7	ASSYAGTGGYEQY
TRBV16	TRBJ1-2	ASSQGQGISGYT
TRBV9	TRBJ2-1	ASSVDLAGYNEQF
TRBV24-1	TRBJ1-2	ATSDSGWTGGYGYT
TRBV19	TRBJ1-1	ASSLGQTLNTEAF
TRBV2	TRBJ1-1	ASSEAWLTEAF
TRBV6-6	TRBJ1-5	ASREDNQPQH
TRBV6-5	TRBJ1-2	ASRTTGQNYGYT
TRBV21-1	TRBJ1-5	ASSLRGNQPQH
TRBV11-2	TRBJ2-5	ASSLRFQETQY
TRBV7-8	TRBJ1-5	ASSFAGQSYNQPQH
TRBV27	TRBJ2-2	ASSWERTGELF
TRBV7-3	TRBJ2-7	ASSLTSRAGSEQY
TRBV12-3/TRBV12-4	TRBJ1-1	ASSFRNTEAF
TRBV18	TRBJ1-5	ASSPLPPGSNQPQH
TRBV6-2/TRBV6-3	TRBJ2-7	ASSKTGYEQY